The rows below give T cell receptor beta chains drawn from one sample of a study of shared clonotypes between healthy human individuals. Data came from immunoSEQ multiplex PCR; TCRdb stores just in-frame clones and leaves some out. The repertoire holds some 2.1 million clones, with around 93% as singletons. The material sequenced was naive CD8+ T cells from PBMCs. These receptors were collected from a man aged 18 to 30 in good health. Some clones in this sample may be carry-over from other donors' samples. The CDR3 runs from the conserved cysteine through the conserved F or W. A clone size is listed for some rows: how often the clone was seen (once, few, many), or a class if it is expanded.

>TRBV14|TRBJ1-2|NA
CASSQERGNYGYTF
>TRBV10-3|TRBJ2-7|NA
CAISLILAGGMGYEQYF
>TRBV7-9|TRBJ2-3|NA
CASSSGTHTQYF
>TRBV28|TRBJ1-1|NA
CASSLTLKTEAFF
>TRBV28|TRBJ2-3|NA
CASSLTSGSGTDTQYF
>TRBV7-9|TRBJ2-7|NA
CASSSPDRGYEQYF
>TRBV6-5|TRBJ2-2|NA
CASSAVGPGELFF
>TRBV11-2|TRBJ2-6|NA
CASSPIPEGTERGANVLTF
>TRBV25-1|TRBJ2-4|NA
CASRGRQGYGKNIQYF
>TRBV27|TRBJ2-1|NA
CASRKGYNEQFF
>TRBV6-5|TRBJ1-5|NA
CASHTRDQPQHF
>TRBV5-8|TRBJ2-7|NA
CASSLTLGGRDYEQYF
>TRBV19|TRBJ1-1|NA
CASRQGATEAFF
>TRBV30|TRBJ1-1|NA
CAWTVDRVIPEAFF
>TRBV4-1|TRBJ2-1|NA
CASSHGPLAGDEQFF
>TRBV19|TRBJ1-4|once
CASSMGDYGSHEKLFF
>TRBV7-3|TRBJ2-5|NA
CASSHGLAGVETQYF
>TRBV28|TRBJ1-5|NA
CASRRVTGGNQPQHF
>TRBV7-3|TRBJ2-1|once
CASSPHRAGSSYNEQFF